This T cell receptor beta chain stems from a study of blood T cell repertoires in COVID-19. Sequencing was performed with immunoSEQ multiplex PCR; in TCRdb, only in-frame clones are kept and a portion is missing. Of roughly 450,000 clones in the sample, less than 95% are singletons; the top ten hold more than 0.55%. The ends were cut back, 3 bases at V and 0 bases at J, with 8 bases in the middle. Per the germline V gene, CDR1 is SEHNR and CDR2 is FQNEAQ (reference sequence). This CDR3 has 14 amino acids. The specimen was PBMCs or T cells enriched from blood (not recorded which). This TCR derives from a young man who had recovered from COVID-19. This sequence joins TRBV7-9 and TRBJ1-1, with D possibly being TRBD1 (5 bases). CDR3 in amino acids: CASSLEGLNTEAFF. CDR3 DNA sequence: TGTGCCAGCAGCTTGGAGGGACTGAACACTGAAGCTTTCTTT.